This T cell receptor (beta chain) derives from a study of blood T cell repertoires in COVID-19 (dated by TCRdb to the early 2020s). About the investigation overall: Collaborator samples came from the United States, Italy and Spain and covered acute and convalescent phases of COVID-19. The prospective study material was composed of cDNA or gDNA derived from T cells, B-cell-depleted T cells, or PBMCs. Deeply sampled blood TCRbeta repertoires from subjects exposed to, actively infected with, or recovered from COVID-19 were included in the dataset. The repertoires were made available in a free public database intended to serve as a resource for research on the immune response to SARS-CoV-2. Samples were obtained from the ongoing ImmuneRACE study (first 160 participants) and from over a thousand subjects provided by 6 global collaborators. Nearly every sample came with metadata listing a de-identified subject ID, COVID-19 status, age in years and sex. Where available, HLA class I and class II types were obtained from metadata supplied by the sample provider rather than from assay-based typing. Broad study findings and their caveats: The quantity of clinical and demographic metadata differed by source and by participant and was supplied without curation.

TCRbeta CDR3 regions were amplified from genomic DNA using the immunoSEQ Assay, a bias-controlled multiplex PCR. In the authors' own workflow: Nucleated cell counts per sample were estimated from amplification of reference gene primers within the assay. Sequence reads were collapsed and filtered to measure the absolute abundance of every unique TCRbeta CDR3 rearrangement. For each sample, productive Simpson clonality was calculated as the square root of Simpson's diversity index across productive rearrangements. TCRdb took this table from immuneACCESS and kept in-frame rearrangements with V and J called. Such tables lack part of the clones; where checked against another copy, unresolved V genes explain under half of the gap, and the rest is unexplained. V and J calls and clone size are those listed in that table; D and trimming were worked out from the DNA. In all, the sample holds 35,000 to 45,000 clones, and 90% of those were seen once. Approximately 3% of the sample is in the top ten clones.

Turning to this clone: The antigen it binds to is not known. No base quality information exists; no much larger clone differs at one position.

Trimming takes 5 bases off V and 5 bases off J; junction bases not matched to a gene: 4. The CDR3, from cysteine to phenylalanine, totals 14 residues. Only the CDR3 region is kept as DNA, spanning 42 bases read in frame from base 1. The germline V gene specifies SGHTA as CDR1 and FQGNSA as CDR2. Each collaborating institution followed its own protocols to collect whole blood in K2EDTA tubes. For TCRbeta analysis, collaborators shipped samples as frozen whole blood, isolated PBMCs, or DNA extracted from either of those sample types. Material: peripheral blood. The V and J segments used are TRBV7-2 and TRBJ1-5; 9 bases in the middle match TRBD1. The sequence was obtained from a man aged 45-65 years with active COVID-19. The DNA sequence is as follows: TGTGCCAGCAGCATAAGACAGGGGGATCAGCCCCAGCATTTT. This encodes CASSIRQGDQPQHF.